The clone carrying this TCR beta chain occurred once. Its cognate antigen is unknown. Sequencing templates came from extracted RNA that was reverse transcribed into cDNA. The assay was immunoSEQ multiplex PCR, and TCRdb's table has in-frame clones only and misses some. The sample has approximately 100,000 clones; roughly 60% are singletons. The treatment is: oral pan-JAK inhibitor, 5-10 mg twice daily. Trimming took off 5 bases at V and 0 bases at J, with 13 bases between the two ends. The CDR3 is made up of 15 amino acids. The germline CDR1 and CDR2 sequences are MNHEY and SMNVEV (reference sequence). The sample belongs to a study of CD8+ T cells in alopecia areata. Study observations and caveats: Scalp samples also yield sequences from resident alphabeta T cells of normal skin. Any link of baseline CD8+ expansion to response, resting on one nonresponder, remains uncertain.

Sequencing was performed on CD8+ T cells sorted from blood, taken between weeks 55 and 65, from a patient treated with tofacitinib. The sequence came from a human donor with alopecia areata. V is TRBV27 and J is TRBJ1-1, with a weak D call TRBD1 (5 bases). The CDR3 bases are TGTGCCAGCAGTGGTACGGGGGGGGTGAACACTGAAGCTTTCTTT. This sequence encodes CASSGTGGVNTEAFF.